These 21 T cell receptor beta chains share one sample of origin, sequenced in a study of technical replicates of blood from several donors. The repertoire was sequenced with immunoSEQ multiplex PCR; TCRdb's copy has only in-frame clones and lacks some. This sample carries around 92,000 clones, more than 90% of them seen once, and the ten largest clones take over 0.2%. The sample taken for sequencing was T cells isolated from PBMCs. Source of these receptors: a human donor in good health.

A few counts support this clone. This chain links TRBV28 with TRBJ1-1, with D perhaps matching TRBD1 (5 bases). Germline assignment: CDR1 MDHEN and CDR2 SYDVKM. Trimming left V 2 bases short and J 5 bases short, with 12 bases between. CDR3 size: 14 residues. The CDR3: CASSLRIQVTEAFF. Written as DNA, the CDR3 is TGTGCCAGCAGTTTAAGAATACAGGTTACTGAAGCTTTCTTT.

The chain combines TRBV5-6 with TRBJ1-2; D is ambiguous. Trimming took off 0 bases at V and 5 bases at J, with 5 bases between the two ends. The CDR3 has 12 amino acids. Germline V gene data show CDR1 as SGHDT and CDR2 as YYEEEE. This CDR3 reads CASSLDSYGYTF. For the CDR3, the DNA is TGTGCCAGCAGCTTGGACTCATATGGCTACACCTTC.

The CDR3 is CASSRSGELQETQYF. CDR3 DNA: TGTGCCAGCAGTAGGAGCGGGGAATTACAAGAGACCCAGTACTTC. The V gene is TRBV5-4, the J gene TRBJ2-5; 7 bases are shared with TRBD2. The CDR3 runs 15 residues. Trimming at V came to 5 bases and at J to 2 bases, leaving 9 bases not matched to a gene. CDR1 is SGHNT, CDR2 YYREEE, per germline (reference sequence).

V usage is TRBV5-1 and J usage is TRBJ2-7, with 8 bases fitting TRBD2. Germline loops: CDR1 SGHRS, CDR2 YFSETQ. Trimming cost V 0 bases and J 4 bases; bases outside gene matches: 6. This CDR3 has 15 residues. CDR3 loop: CASSLGPGLGYEQYF. CDR3 sequence (DNA): TGCGCCAGCAGCTTGGGACCGGGACTAGGGTACGAGCAGTACTTC.

The CDR3 DNA reads as TGCAGCGCCGGGACAGCCACAGATACGCAGTATTTT. Protein sequence: CSAGTATDTQYF. The chain is built from TRBV29-1 and TRBJ2-3; 7 bases agree with TRBD1. V lost 7 bases and J lost 2; bases outside the gene matches: 3. The germline V gene encodes CDR1 SQVTM and CDR2 ANQGSEA. The CDR3 spans 12 residues.

V and J are TRBV4-1 and TRBJ2-7; 7 nucleotides align to TRBD1. The CDR3 has 15 residues. Germline V gives CDR1 MGHRA, CDR2 YSYEKL. Trimming took 2 bases from V and 1 from J; bases not matched to a gene: 5. The CDR3 spells CASSQKQGSSYEQYF. The CDR3 coding sequence is TGCGCCAGCAGCCAAAAACAGGGGTCTTCCTACGAGCAGTACTTC.

The chain recombines TRBV5-5 with TRBJ1-1; 8 bases agree with TRBD1. V lost 2 bases and J lost 5; bases outside the gene matches: 2. Per germline, CDR1 SGHKS and CDR2 YYEKEE (reference sequence). The CDR3 is 13 residues long. The CDR3 nucleotides read TGTGCCAGCAGCTTCCAGGGGGCGACTGAAGCTTTCTTT. This encodes CASSFQGATEAFF. The variable domain in full, completed from reference TRBV5-5 and TRBJ1-1, reads DAGVTQSPTHLIKTRGQQVTLRCSPISGHKSVSWYQQVLGQGPQFIFQYYEKEERGRGNFPDRFSARQFPNYSSELNVNALLLGDSALYLCASSFQGATEAFFGQGTRLTVV.

Here the CDR3 DNA reads TGCGCCAGCAGCCAAGAACCCCTCGCGTCAGGGCGGATATATGGCTACACCTTC. This codes for CASSQEPLASGRIYGYTF. J is TRBJ1-2 and V is TRBV4-1; weak D call: TRBD1 (5 bases). V was pared by 0 bases and J by 5 bases, with 22 bases between. The CDR3 extends over 18 amino acids. Germline CDR1 is MGHRA and CDR2 is YSYEKL.

This chain uses TRBV7-6 with TRBJ2-3, with 10 bases identical to TRBD2. The length of the CDR3 is 15 residues. Germline CDR1 and CDR2: SGHVS and FNYEAQ. The V gene end was trimmed by 1 base and the J gene end by 4 bases; junction bases not matched to a gene: 2. Written as DNA, the CDR3 is TGTGCCAGCAGCTTAGTAGCGGGAGGCGCAGATACGCAGTATTTT. As protein: CASSLVAGGADTQYF.

This rearrangement joins TRBV29-1 to TRBJ1-1; 7 bases fit TRBD1. The CDR3 is 13 amino acids. Germline V CDR1 and CDR2: SQVTM, ANQGSEA. Trimming cost V 2 bases and J 5 bases; bases outside gene matches: 5. The CDR3 DNA reads TGCAGCGTTGAAAGGGGGCTAAGGACTGAAGCTTTCTTT. As protein: CSVERGLRTEAFF.

The genes are TRBV4-1 and TRBJ2-2, with 7 bases that match TRBD2. After removal of 4 bases from V and 2 bases from J, the junction contained 7 bases not matched to a gene. The length of the CDR3 is 16 residues. Germline V gene data show CDR1 as MGHRA and CDR2 as YSYEKL. CDR3 in DNA: TGCGCCAGCAGCCTCCTAGCGGAAATAAACACCGGGGAGCTGTTTTTT. It codes for CASSLLAEINTGELFF.

This clone was counted a single time. The rearrangement joins TRBV19 to TRBJ1-3; maybe TRBD1 (5 bases). The V end was cut by 3 bases, the J end by 1 base, with 16 bases between. The CDR3 loop spans 17 amino acids. CDR1 is LNHDA and CDR2 is SQIVND in the germline V gene (reference sequence). This CDR3 is CASSIGYRMGSGNTIYF. In DNA, the CDR3 is TGTGCCAGTAGTATTGGGTACAGGATGGGTTCTGGAAACACCATATATTTT.

The rearrangement uses TRBV27 and TRBJ2-5, with D perhaps TRBD2 (5 bases). There are 17 residues in the CDR3. From germline, CDR1 is MNHEY and CDR2 SMNVEV (reference sequence). Trimming removed 5 bases from V and 5 bases from J, with 24 bases in between. For the CDR3, the DNA is TGTGCCAGCAGTCCTTTTTTTGAGGGTAGCGCATCCGAGACCCAGTACTTC. Protein: CASSPFFEGSASETQYF.

This chain uses TRBV27 with TRBJ1-1; 7 positions agree with TRBD1. Trimming at V came to 0 bases and at J to 3 bases, leaving 1 base not matched to a gene. Germline V gene sequence: CDR1 MNHEY, CDR2 SMNVEV (reference sequence). CDR3 length: 14 amino acids. CDR3: CASSLSTGYTEAFF. Written as DNA, the CDR3 is TGTGCCAGCAGTTTATCGACAGGGTACACTGAAGCTTTCTTT.

The V call is TRBV10-3, the J call TRBJ1-2; 9 nucleotides match TRBD1. Germline CDR1 reads ENHRY; CDR2 reads SYGVKD. This CDR3 is 12 amino acids long. The V and J ends lost 9 bases and 3 bases, in that order; junction bases with no gene match: 2. CDR3 sequence: CAIRQGDYGYTF. The CDR3 nucleotides read TGTGCCATTAGACAGGGGGACTATGGCTACACCTTC.

The V call is TRBV5-4, the J call TRBJ1-2, with 7 bases that match TRBD1. Per the germline V gene, CDR1 is SGHNT and CDR2 is YYREEE (reference sequence). The CDR3 totals 15 residues. V gave up 4 bases and J gave up 8 bases; unmatched junction bases: 14. This chain's CDR3 is CASSAYRQGRGGYTF. The CDR3 bases are TGTGCCAGCAGCGCATATCGACAGGGAAGAGGGGGCTACACCTTC.

This sequence joins TRBV5-1 and TRBJ2-3, with D possibly matching TRBD2 (5 bases). The CDR3 length is 14 residues. The ends were cut back, 2 bases at V and 6 bases at J, with 13 bases in the middle. CDR1 and CDR2 (germline): SGHRS, YFSETQ. CDR3 amino acids: CASSFRGSMDTQYF. The CDR3 region has the DNA TGCGCCAGCAGCTTTCGAGGGAGTATGGATACGCAGTATTTT.

V is TRBV10-3 and J is TRBJ1-1; perhaps TRBD1 as D (6 bases). The length of the CDR3 is 16 residues. The V end was cut by 4 bases, the J end by 3 bases, with 18 bases between. Germline CDR1 and CDR2: ENHRY and SYGVKD. The CDR3 DNA follows: TGTGCCATCAGTGGGTCTAATCAGGGGTCTCACACTGAAGCTTTCTTT. Encoded protein: CAISGSNQGSHTEAFF.

This clone was counted only a few times. The rearrangement uses TRBV10-1 and TRBJ2-2; the D gene is possibly TRBD1 (6 bases). CDR3 size: 14 residues. Trimming pared 7 bases from V and 4 bases from J, leaving 13 bases between. Germline V gene lookup returns CDR1 WNHNN and CDR2 SYGVQD (reference sequence). The DNA for the CDR3 is TGCGCCAGCAAAGCAGGGGTGGGCACCGGGGAGCTGTTTTTT. This gives the protein CASKAGVGTGELFF.

The chain recombines TRBV7-3 with TRBJ2-7, with D hard to call. This CDR3 is 16 amino acids long. Germline lookup yields CDR1 SGHTA and CDR2 FQGTGA. Deletions cut 4 bases from V and 5 bases from J, with 21 bases between. The CDR3 DNA sequence: TGTGCCAGCAGCTCCTACCCCCAGGCTCCGAGAAACGAGCAGTACTTC. Amino acids: CASSSYPQAPRNEQYF.

The chain carries TRBV2 and TRBJ1-2; maybe TRBD1 (5 bases). Germline CDR1 and CDR2: SNHLY and FYNNEI. The CDR3 consists of 13 residues. Between the trimmed V and J ends, which lost 11 bases and 8 bases, there was a span of 21 bases. In DNA, the CDR3 is TGTGCCCACAGCATAACACAGGTTGAAGGCTACACCTTC. Its protein product is CAHSITQVEGYTF.